The next 2 T cell receptor beta chains were all read from a single sample in a study of cytomegalovirus exposure and HLA in healthy donors. PCR was performed using 60 Vbeta and 13 Jbeta primers. Profiled with immunoSEQ multiplex PCR; TCRdb holds only in-frame clones, not every one. The sample yields over 150,000 clones, roughly 80% seen once. Material: PBMCs. These receptors were collected from a woman younger than 45 in good health and CMV-seropositive.

This clone was counted only a few times. The sample carries other DNA sequences with the same CDR3. The chain employs TRBV29-1 and TRBJ1-4; D remains unclear. Deletions cut 3 bases from V and 8 bases from J, with 13 bases between. From germline, CDR1 is SQVTM and CDR2 ANQGSEA. The CDR3 sequence is 13 residues long. The CDR3 sequence: CSVEVGGAEKLFF. The CDR3 bases are TGCAGCGTTGAGGTCGGCGGCGCGGAAAAACTGTTTTTT.

This clone was found a few times. The chain has TRBV11-2 and TRBJ2-6, with D perhaps matching TRBD2 (5 bases). Germline assignment: CDR1 SGHAT and CDR2 FQNNGV. V shed 7 bases and J shed 0 bases, with 16 bases lying between them. The CDR3 has 17 residues. In DNA, the CDR3 is TGTGCCAGCACCGTTGAGCCGGGGAGCTCTGGGGCCAACGTCCTGACTTTC. Its protein product is CASTVEPGSSGANVLTF. Full variable domain (rest looked up from reference TRBV11-2 and TRBJ2-6): EAGVAQSPRYKIIEKRQSVAFWCNPISGHATLYWYQQILGQGPKLLIQFQNNGVVDDSQLPKDRFSAERLKGVDSTLKIQPAKLEDSAVYLCASTVEPGSSGANVLTFGAGSRLTVL.